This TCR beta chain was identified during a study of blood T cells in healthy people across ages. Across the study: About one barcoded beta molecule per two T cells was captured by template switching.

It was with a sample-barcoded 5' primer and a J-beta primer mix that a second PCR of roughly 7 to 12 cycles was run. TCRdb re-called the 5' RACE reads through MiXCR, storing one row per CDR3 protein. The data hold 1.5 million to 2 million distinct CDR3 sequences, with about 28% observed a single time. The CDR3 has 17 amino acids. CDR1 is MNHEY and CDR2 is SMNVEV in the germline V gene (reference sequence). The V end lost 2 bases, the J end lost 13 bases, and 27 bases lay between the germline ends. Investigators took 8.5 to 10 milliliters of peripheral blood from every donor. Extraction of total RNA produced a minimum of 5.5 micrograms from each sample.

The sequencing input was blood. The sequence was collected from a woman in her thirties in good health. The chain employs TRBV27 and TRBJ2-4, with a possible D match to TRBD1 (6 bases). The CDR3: CASSLNSGEQSPHEQYF. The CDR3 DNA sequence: TGTGCCAGCAGTTTAAATTCAGGGGAACAAAGCCCCCATGAGCAGTACTTC.